The 9 T cell receptor beta chains listed next were all sequenced from one sample in a study of CD8+ T cells in alopecia areata. Following extraction, RNA underwent reverse transcription to cDNA, which served as the sequencing template. The table came from immunoSEQ multiplex PCR; TCRdb's copy has only in-frame clones and leaves some out. The table has 120,000 or so clones, 45% to 60% seen once. Sequenced here: CD4+ T cells sorted from blood, sampled at week 0. These receptors were taken from a human donor with alopecia areata.

The J gene is TRBJ1-5, the V gene TRBV7-9; the match to TRBD1 covers 7 bases. V shed 5 bases and J 3 bases; nucleotides not matched to a gene: 7. Germline CDR1 and CDR2: SEHNR and FQNEAQ (reference sequence). The CDR3 length is 15 residues. The CDR3 spells CASSPGTDSNQPQHF. The DNA for the CDR3 is TGTGCCAGCAGCCCCGGGACAGACTCCAATCAGCCCCAGCATTTT.

This chain links TRBV4-1 with TRBJ2-2; unclear D gene. V lost 2 bases, J lost 0 bases, and 16 bases lay in between. This CDR3 has 18 residues. CDR1 MGHRA and CDR2 YSYEKL come from the germline V gene. In DNA, the CDR3 is TGCGCCAGCAGCCAACTTACTAACAAGAGATCGAACACCGGGGAGCTGTTTTTT. Translating gives CASSQLTNKRSNTGELFF.

CDR3 sequence (DNA): TGCGCCAGCAGCACCGGACAGATCACAGATACGCAGTATTTT. Translation gives CASSTGQITDTQYF. The chain couples TRBV5-1 to TRBJ2-3; D perhaps matches TRBD1 (6 bases). This CDR3 has 14 amino acids. Trimming cost V 4 bases and J 2 bases, with 11 bases left between them. Germline CDR1 SGHRS, CDR2 YFSETQ.

The V call is TRBV5-1, the J call TRBJ2-6; TRBD2 might be the D (5 bases). This CDR3 has 14 residues. The germline V gene encodes CDR1 SGHRS and CDR2 YFSETQ. V lost 4 bases, J lost 2 bases, and 7 bases lay in between. CDR3 sequence reads: CASSPGTGANVLTF. The CDR3 DNA follows: TGCGCCAGCAGCCCGGGGACTGGGGCCAACGTCCTGACTTTC. Drawing the rest from reference TRBV5-1 and TRBJ2-6, the complete variable domain is KAGVTQTPRYLIKTRGQQVTLSCSPISGHRSVSWYQQTPGQGLQFLFEYFSETQRNKGNFPGRFSGRQFSNSRSEMNVSTLELGDSALYLCASSPGTGANVLTFGAGSRLTVL.

The chain has TRBV5-1 and TRBJ1-2; 11 bases agree with TRBD1. V shed 4 bases and J 3 bases; nucleotides not matched to a gene: 14. The CDR3 runs 18 residues. Germline CDR1 and CDR2: SGHRS and YFSETQ. CDR3 protein: CASSRRVTWTGGDYGYTF. The CDR3 DNA is TGCGCCAGCAGCCGTCGGGTAACCTGGACAGGGGGCGACTATGGCTACACCTTC.

CDR3 protein: CASIKRAAQETQYF. CDR3 in DNA: TGTGCCAGCATTAAGAGGGCGGCTCAAGAGACCCAGTACTTC. The V and J genes are TRBV5-6 and TRBJ2-5; maybe TRBD2 (5 bases). The V end was cut by 6 bases, the J end by 2 bases, with 14 bases between. CDR1 and CDR2 from the germline V gene are SGHDT and YYEEEE. This CDR3 is built from 14 residues.

The V call is TRBV7-9, the J call TRBJ2-1; 10 positions match TRBD2. V trimming: 5 bases; J trimming: 9 bases; junction bases outside the gene matches: 7. Germline V gene data show CDR1 as SEHNR and CDR2 as FQNEAQ (reference sequence). This CDR3 is built from 14 residues. CDR3 protein: CASSIPGLAIEQFF. CDR3 coding DNA: TGTGCCAGCAGCATTCCGGGACTAGCGATTGAGCAGTTCTTC.

This chain links TRBV5-1 with TRBJ2-1; no definite D call. CDR1 and CDR2 from the germline V gene are SGHRS and YFSETQ. This CDR3 has 14 amino acids. Trimming cost V 2 bases and J 8 bases, with 14 bases left between them. Here the CDR3 DNA reads TGCGCCAGCAGCTTAGCGTCCCCTGGGGATGAGCAGTTCTTC. Translation gives CASSLASPGDEQFF.

This chain uses TRBV28 with TRBJ1-4; the match to TRBD1 covers 8 bases. Looked up from germline, CDR1 is MDHEN and CDR2 is SYDVKM. The CDR3 extends over 15 amino acids. J lost 8 bases, V lost 4 bases, and 9 bases had no gene match. The CDR3 DNA reads as TGTGCCAGCAGTTCCCAGGGGGCAGGAGGGGAAAAACTGTTTTTT. Translation gives CASSSQGAGGEKLFF.